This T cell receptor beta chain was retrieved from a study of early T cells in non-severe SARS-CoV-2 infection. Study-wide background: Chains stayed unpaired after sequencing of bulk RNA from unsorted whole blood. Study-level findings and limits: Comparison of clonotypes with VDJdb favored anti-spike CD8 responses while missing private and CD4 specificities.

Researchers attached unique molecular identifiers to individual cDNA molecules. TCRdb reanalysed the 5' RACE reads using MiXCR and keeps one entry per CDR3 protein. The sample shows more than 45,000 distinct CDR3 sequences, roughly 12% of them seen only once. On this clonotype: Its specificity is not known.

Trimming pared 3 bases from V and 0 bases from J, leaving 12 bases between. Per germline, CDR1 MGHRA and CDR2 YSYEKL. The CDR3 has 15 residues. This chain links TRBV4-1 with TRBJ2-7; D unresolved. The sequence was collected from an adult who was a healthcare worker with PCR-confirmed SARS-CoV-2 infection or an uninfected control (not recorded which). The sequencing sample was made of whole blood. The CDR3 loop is CASSQASLSSYEQYF. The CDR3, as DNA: TGCGCCAGCAGCCAGGCGTCTCTGAGCTCCTACGAGCAGTACTTC.